This T cell receptor beta chain appears in the sequencing data of a study of blood T cell repertoires in COVID-19. The ends lost 0 bases at V and 0 bases at J; junction bases unmatched: 2. CDR3 length: 16 amino acids. Germline V gene sequence: CDR1 MNHEY, CDR2 SVGAGI. Assay used: immunoSEQ multiplex PCR; TCRdb lists only in-frame clones, some missing. The table records 45,000 to 65,000 clones, approximately 88% of them present only once. Sequencing was carried out using peripheral blood. The chain recombines TRBV6-5 with TRBJ1-5; TRBD1 matches at 7 bases. The receptor comes from a man aged 25 to 40 with COVID-19, enrolled during active disease. The CDR3 region has the DNA TGTGCCAGCAGTTACTCAGGACAGGATAGCAATCAGCCCCAGCATTTT. Protein: CASSYSGQDSNQPQHF.